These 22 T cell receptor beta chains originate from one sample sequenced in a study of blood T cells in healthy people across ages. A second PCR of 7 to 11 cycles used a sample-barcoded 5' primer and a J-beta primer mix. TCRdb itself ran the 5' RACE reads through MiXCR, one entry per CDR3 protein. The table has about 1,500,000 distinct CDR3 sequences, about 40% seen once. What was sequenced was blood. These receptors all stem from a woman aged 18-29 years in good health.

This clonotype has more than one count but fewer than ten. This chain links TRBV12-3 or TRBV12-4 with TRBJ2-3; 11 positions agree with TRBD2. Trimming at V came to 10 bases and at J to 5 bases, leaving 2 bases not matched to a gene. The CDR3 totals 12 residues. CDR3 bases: TGTGCCACGACTAGCGGGGAAGATACGCAGTATTTT. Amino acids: CATTSGEDTQYF.

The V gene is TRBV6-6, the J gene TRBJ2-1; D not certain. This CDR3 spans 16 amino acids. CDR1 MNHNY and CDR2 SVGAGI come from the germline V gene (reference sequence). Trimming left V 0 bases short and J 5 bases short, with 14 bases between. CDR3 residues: CASSYSPERSNNEQFF. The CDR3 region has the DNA TGTGCCAGCAGTTACTCGCCCGAAAGGAGTAACAATGAGCAGTTCTTC.

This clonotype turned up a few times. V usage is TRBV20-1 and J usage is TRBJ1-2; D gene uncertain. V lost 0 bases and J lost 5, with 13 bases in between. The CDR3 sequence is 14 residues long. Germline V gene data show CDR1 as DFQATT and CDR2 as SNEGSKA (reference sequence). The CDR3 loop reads CSARDTARSYGYTF. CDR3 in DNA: TGCAGTGCTAGAGATACGGCTCGGTCGTATGGCTACACCTTC.

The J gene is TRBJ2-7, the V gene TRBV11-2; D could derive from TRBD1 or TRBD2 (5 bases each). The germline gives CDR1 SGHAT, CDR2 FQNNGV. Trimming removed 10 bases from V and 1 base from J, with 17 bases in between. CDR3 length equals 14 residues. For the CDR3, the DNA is TGTGCCACCCAGGGACGGGGACGGTCCTACGAGCAGTACTTC. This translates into CATQGRGRSYEQYF.

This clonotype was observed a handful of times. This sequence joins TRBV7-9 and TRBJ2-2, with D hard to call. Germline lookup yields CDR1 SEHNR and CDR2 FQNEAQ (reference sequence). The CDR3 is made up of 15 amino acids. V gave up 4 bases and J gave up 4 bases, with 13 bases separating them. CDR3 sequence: CASSYLSGGTGELFF. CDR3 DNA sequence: TGTGCCAGCAGCTATCTATCGGGTGGCACCGGGGAGCTGTTTTTT. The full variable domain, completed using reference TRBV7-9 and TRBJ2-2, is DTGVSQNPRHKITKRGQNVTFRCDPISEHNRLYWYRQTLGQGPEFLTYFQNEAQLEKSRLLSDRFSAERPKGSFSTLEIQRTEQGDSAMYLCASSYLSGGTGELFFGEGSRLTVL.

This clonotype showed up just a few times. CDR3 amino acids: CASSEEGQANTEAFF. CDR3 in DNA: TGTGCCAGCAGTGAAGAGGGGCAGGCAAACACTGAAGCTTTCTTT. The chain is built from TRBV25-1 and TRBJ1-1; possible D gene TRBD1, 5 bases. Germline CDR1 is MGHDK and CDR2 is SYGVNS. There are 15 residues in the CDR3. The V gene lost 2 bases and the J gene lost 2 bases, with 12 bases spanning the gap.

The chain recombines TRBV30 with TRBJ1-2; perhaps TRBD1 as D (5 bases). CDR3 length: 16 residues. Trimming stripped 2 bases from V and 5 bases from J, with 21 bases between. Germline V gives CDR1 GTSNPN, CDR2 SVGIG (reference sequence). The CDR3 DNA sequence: TGTGCCTGGAGTAGCAGGGTATCCCTCCCTCCTTATGGCTACACCTTC. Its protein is CAWSSRVSLPPYGYTF.

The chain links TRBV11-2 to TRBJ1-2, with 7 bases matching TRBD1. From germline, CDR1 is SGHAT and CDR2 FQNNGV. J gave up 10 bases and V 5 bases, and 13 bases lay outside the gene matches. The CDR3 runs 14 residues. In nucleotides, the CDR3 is TGTGCCAGCAGCGCTCTAGGACAGGATTTGGACTACACCTTC. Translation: CASSALGQDLDYTF.

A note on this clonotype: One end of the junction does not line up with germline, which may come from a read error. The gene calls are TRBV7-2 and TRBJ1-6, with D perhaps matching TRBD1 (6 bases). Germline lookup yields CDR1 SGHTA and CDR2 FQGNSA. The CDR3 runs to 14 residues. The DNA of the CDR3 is TGTGCCAGCAGCTTAACAGGGACTGATTCACCCCCCCACTTT. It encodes CASSLTGTDSPPHF.

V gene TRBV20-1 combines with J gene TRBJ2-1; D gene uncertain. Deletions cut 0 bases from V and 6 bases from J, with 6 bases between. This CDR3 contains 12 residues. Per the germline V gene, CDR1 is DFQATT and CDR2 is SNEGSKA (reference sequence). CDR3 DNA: TGCAGTGCTAGAGAGGGCCCCAATGAGCAGTTCTTC. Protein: CSAREGPNEQFF.

The DNA of the CDR3 is TGTGCCAGCAGCTTAAAGCGAGGCAGGGGGAACGGAAAACTGTTTTTT. Protein: CASSLKRGRGNGKLFF. J is TRBJ1-4 and V is TRBV7-4; 7 bases are a match to TRBD1. CDR3 length: 16 residues. CDR1 and CDR2 from the germline V gene are SGHVT and SQSDAQ. The ends lost 2 bases at V and 10 bases at J; junction bases unmatched: 13.

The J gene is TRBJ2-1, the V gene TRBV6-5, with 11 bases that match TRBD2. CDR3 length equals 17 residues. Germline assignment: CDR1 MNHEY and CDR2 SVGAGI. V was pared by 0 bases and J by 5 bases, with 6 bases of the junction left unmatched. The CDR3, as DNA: TGTGCCAGCAGTTACTCTGGACCGGGACTAGCGGACAATGAGCAGTTCTTC. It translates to CASSYSGPGLADNEQFF.

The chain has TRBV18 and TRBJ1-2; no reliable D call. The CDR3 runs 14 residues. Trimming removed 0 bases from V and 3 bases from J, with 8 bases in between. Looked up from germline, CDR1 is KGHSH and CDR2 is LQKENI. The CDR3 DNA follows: TGTGCCAGCTCACCACCCCCTGTGGACTATGGCTACACCTTC. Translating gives CASSPPPVDYGYTF.

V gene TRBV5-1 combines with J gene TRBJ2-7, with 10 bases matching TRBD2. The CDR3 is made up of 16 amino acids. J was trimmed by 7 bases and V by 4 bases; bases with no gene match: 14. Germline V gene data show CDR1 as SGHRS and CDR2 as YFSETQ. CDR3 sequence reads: CASSALLAGFDNEQYF. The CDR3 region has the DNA TGCGCCAGCAGCGCCTTACTAGCGGGGTTCGACAATGAGCAGTACTTC.

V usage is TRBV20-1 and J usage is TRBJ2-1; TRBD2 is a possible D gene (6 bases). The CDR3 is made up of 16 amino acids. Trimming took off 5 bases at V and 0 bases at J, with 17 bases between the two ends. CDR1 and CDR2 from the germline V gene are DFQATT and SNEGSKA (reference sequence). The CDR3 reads CSARRVGQDSYNEQFF. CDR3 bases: TGCAGTGCTCGGAGGGTGGGGCAGGACTCCTACAATGAGCAGTTCTTC.

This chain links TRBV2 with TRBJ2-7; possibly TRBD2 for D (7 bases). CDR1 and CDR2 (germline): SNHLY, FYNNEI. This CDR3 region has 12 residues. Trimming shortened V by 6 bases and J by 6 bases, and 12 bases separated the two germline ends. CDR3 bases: TGTGCCAGCAGGGAGGGGGAGGGCGAGCAGTACTTC. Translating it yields CASREGEGEQYF. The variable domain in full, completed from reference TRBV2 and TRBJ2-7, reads EPEVTQTPSHQVTQMGQEVILRCVPISNHLYFYWYRQILGQKVEFLVSFYNNEISEKSEIFDDQFSVERPDGSNFTLKIRSTKLEDSAMYFCASREGEGEQYFGPGTRLTVT.

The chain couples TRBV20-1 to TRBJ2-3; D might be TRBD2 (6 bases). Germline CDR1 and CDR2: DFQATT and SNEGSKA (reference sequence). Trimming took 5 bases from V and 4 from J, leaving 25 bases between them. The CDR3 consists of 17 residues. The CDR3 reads CSAPPPLLATSADTQYF. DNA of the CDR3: TGCAGTGCTCCTCCACCACTCCTAGCGACTAGTGCAGATACGCAGTATTTT.

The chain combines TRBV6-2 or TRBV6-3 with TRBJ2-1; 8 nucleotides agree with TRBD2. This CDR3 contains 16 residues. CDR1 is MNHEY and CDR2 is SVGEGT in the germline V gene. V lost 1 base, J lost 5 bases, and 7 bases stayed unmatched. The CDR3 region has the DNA TGTGCCAGCAGTTACTGGGGTTTAGCGGGGAACAATGAGCAGTTCTTC. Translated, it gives CASSYWGLAGNNEQFF.

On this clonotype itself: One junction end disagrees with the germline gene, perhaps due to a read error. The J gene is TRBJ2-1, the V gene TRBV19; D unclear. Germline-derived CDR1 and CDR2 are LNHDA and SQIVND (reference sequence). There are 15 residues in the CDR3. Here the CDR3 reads CASSPQDISDNEQFF. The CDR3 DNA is TGTGCCAGTAGTCCCCAAGACATCTCCGACAATGAGCAGTTCTTC.

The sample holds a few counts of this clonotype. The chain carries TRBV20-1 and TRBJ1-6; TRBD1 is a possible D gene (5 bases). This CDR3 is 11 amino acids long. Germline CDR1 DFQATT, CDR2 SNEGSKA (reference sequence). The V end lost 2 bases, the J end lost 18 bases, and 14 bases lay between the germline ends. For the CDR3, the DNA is TGCAGTGCTAGAAGCCCCAGGGTATCCCACTTT. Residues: CSARSPRVSHF.

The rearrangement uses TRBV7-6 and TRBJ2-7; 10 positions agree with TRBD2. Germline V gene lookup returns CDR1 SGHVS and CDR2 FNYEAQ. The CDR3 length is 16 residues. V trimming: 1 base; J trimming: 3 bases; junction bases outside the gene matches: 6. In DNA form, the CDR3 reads TGTGCCAGCAGCTTAGAAGTAGCGGGAGGTATCTACGAGCAGTACTTC. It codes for CASSLEVAGGIYEQYF.

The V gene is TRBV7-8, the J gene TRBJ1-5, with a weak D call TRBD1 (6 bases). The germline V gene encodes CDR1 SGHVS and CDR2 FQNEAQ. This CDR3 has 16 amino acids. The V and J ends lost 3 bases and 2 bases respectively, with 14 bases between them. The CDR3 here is CASSLDRTGRNQPQHF. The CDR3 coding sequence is TGTGCCAGCAGCTTGGACAGAACAGGGCGCAATCAGCCCCAGCATTTT.